This TCR beta chain emerged from a study of T cell clonality in common variable immunodeficiency. Whole-study findings and limits: Fewer deletions and N-nucleotide insertions were reportedly seen in common variable immunodeficiency TCR beta sequences.

In its sample, this clone was seen a few times. Its antigen is still unknown. The read terminates 3 residues before the CDR3 end, so the remaining end is supplied by the germline J gene. The method was immunoSEQ multiplex PCR; TCRdb's version includes in-frame clones alone and lacks a portion of them. The sample holds 2,500 or so clones, and no clone turns up only once. The CDR3 sequence is 14 residues long. Germline V gives CDR1 GTSNPN, CDR2 SVGIG (reference sequence). V gave up 2 bases and J gave up 1 base, with 12 bases separating them. The sequenced sample was peripheral blood mononuclear cells. The chain carries TRBV30 and TRBJ2-7; TRBD2 might be the D (7 bases). The receptor comes from a human donor with common variable immunodeficiency. CDR3 DNA, as far as it was read: TGTGCCTGGAGTAGGGAGGGGGGGTCCTACGAG. Residues: CAWSREGGSYE. The complete CDR3 reads CAWSREGGSYEQYF.